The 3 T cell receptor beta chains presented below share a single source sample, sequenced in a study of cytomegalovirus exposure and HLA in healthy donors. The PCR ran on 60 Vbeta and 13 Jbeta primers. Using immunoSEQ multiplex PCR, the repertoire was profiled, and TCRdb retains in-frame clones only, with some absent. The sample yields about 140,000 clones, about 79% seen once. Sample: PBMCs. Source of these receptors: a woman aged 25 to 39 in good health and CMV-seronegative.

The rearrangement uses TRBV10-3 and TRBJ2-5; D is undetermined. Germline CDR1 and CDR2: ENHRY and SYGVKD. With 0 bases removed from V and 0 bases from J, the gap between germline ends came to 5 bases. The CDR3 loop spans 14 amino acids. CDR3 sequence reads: CAISESRYQETQYF. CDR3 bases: TGTGCCATCAGTGAGTCCAGGTACCAAGAGACCCAGTACTTC.

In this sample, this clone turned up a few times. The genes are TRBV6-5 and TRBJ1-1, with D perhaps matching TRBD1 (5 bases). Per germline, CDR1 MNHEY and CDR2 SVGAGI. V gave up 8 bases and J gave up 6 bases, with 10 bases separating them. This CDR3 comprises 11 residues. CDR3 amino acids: CASFGGPEAFF. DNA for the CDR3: TGTGCCAGCTTCGGGGGACCTGAAGCTTTCTTT.

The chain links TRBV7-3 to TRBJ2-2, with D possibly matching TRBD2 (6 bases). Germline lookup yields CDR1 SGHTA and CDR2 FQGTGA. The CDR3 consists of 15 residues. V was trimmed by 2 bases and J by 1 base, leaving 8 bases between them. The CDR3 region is CASSLLGGNTGELFF. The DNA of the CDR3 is TGTGCCAGCAGCTTACTGGGGGGGAACACCGGGGAGCTGTTTTTT. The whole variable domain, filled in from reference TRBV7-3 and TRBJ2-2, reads GAGVSQTPSNKVTEKGKYVELRCDPISGHTALYWYRQSLGQGPEFLIYFQGTGAADDSGLPNDRFFAVRPEGSVSTLKIQRTERGDSAVYLCASSLLGGNTGELFFGEGSRLTVL.